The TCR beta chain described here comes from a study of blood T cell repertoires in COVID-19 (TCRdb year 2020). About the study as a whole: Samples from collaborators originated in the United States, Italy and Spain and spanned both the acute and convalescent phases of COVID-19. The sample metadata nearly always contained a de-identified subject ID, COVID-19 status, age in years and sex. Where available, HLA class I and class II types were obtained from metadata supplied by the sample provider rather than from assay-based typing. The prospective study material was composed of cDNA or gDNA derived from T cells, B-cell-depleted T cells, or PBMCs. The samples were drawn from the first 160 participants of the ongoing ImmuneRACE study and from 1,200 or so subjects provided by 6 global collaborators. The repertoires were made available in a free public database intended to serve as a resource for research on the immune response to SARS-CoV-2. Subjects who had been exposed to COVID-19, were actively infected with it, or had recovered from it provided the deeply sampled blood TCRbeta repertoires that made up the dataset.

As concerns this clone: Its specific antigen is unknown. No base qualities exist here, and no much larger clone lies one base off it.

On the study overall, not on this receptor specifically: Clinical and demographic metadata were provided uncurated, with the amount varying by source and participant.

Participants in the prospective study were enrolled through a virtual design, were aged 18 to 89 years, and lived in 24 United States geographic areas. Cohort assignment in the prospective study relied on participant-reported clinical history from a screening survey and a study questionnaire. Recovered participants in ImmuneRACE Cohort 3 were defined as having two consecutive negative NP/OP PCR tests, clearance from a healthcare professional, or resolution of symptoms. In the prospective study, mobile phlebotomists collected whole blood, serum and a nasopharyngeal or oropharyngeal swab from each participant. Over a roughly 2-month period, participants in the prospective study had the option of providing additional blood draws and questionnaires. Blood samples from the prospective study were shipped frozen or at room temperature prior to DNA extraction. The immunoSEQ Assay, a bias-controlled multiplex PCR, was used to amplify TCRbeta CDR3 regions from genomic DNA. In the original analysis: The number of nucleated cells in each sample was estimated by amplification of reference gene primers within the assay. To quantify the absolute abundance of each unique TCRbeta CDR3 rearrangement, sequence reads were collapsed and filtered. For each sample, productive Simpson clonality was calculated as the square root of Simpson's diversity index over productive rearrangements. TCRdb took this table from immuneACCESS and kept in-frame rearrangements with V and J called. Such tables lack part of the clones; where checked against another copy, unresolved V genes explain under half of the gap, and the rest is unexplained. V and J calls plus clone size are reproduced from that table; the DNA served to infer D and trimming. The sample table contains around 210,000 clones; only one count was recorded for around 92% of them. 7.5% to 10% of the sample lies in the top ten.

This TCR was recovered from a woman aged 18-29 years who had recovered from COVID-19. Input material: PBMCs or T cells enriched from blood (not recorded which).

The CDR3 here reads CASSPYQGQPQHF. The DNA is as follows: TGTGCCAGCAGTCCCTACCAGGGGCAGCCCCAGCATTTT. Recombination joined TRBV27 with TRBJ1-5; 6 matching bases give a weak D call of TRBD1. CDR1 is given as MNHEY and CDR2 as SMNVEV, both from the germline V gene (reference sequence). V sheds 5 bases and J sheds 7 bases, leaving 12 bases between their ends. From its cysteine to its phenylalanine, the CDR3 spans 13 amino acids. Solely the CDR3 DNA is kept, with 39 bases framed from the first base.